Detailed here is one TCR beta chain. This clone appeared once. Its recognized antigen is unknown. Within one base of it there is no much larger clone, and no base qualities were kept. The data originate from a study of T cell clones after liver transplantation (dated by TCRdb to between 2018 and 2021). Background on the whole study: ITN030ST, the source of the samples, was a randomized trial that attempted immunosuppression withdrawal within 2 years of liver transplantation. The studied cohort comprised 8 liver transplant recipients, 3 classified as tolerant and 5 as non-tolerant. Blood samples were collected pre-transplant, pre-randomization before withdrawal, and post-randomization after either full withdrawal or failed withdrawal. To count as tolerant, a recipient had to stay completely off immunosuppression for at least one year without liver enzymes climbing beyond twice the upper limit of normal. Three of the eight recipients were HCV-positive; the others were transplanted for non-autoimmune, non-viral indications. As an antigen-independent comparator for donor-reactive sequences, third party-reactive TCRbeta sequences were also identified from pre-transplant MLRs. The subjects received no induction therapy and were kept on standard immunosuppression until randomization at 12-24 months post-transplant. After a pre-transplant mixed lymphocyte reaction, TCRbeta sequencing was used to pinpoint donor-reactive T cell clones, which were subsequently tracked in post-transplant blood.

The CDR3 contains 16 residues, cysteine and phenylalanine counted. Solely the CDR3 DNA is kept, with 48 bases framed from the first base. Compared with germline, V lacks 4 bases and J lacks 3 bases; bases without a gene match: 8. CDR1 LNHDA and CDR2 SQIVND are derived from the germline V gene (reference sequence). Findings and caveats that apply to the study as a whole: Low numbers of available donor cells limited the measurable donor-reactive repertoire in two subjects. Donor-reactive sequences declined more than third party-reactive ones, suggesting partial antigen-specific deletion unrelated to withdrawal success. The conclusions were preliminary, being limited by small, heterogeneous patient numbers and by non-standardized post-transplant time points. Since no allograft tissue specimens were available, donor-reactive T cells may have migrated into the graft instead of being deleted. Circulating donor-reactive CD4 TCRbeta sequences fell significantly post-transplant in most of the 8 subjects, irrespective of tolerance or HCV status. When repertoire turnover was accounted for, significantly reduced detection of donor-reactive sequences was found in 7 of 8 subjects for CD4 and in 8 of 8 subjects for CD8.

High-throughput TCRbeta CDR3 sequencing of frozen genomic DNA was performed by immunoSEQ, with PCR amplification, mapping, bias correction and internal controls included. In the paper's pipeline: Productive rearrangements were kept, and unique TCRbeta sequences were defined by CDR3 nucleotide sequence plus V and J gene. For classification of a sequence as donor-reactive, at least 5-fold expansion in CFSE-low cells relative to unstimulated pre-transplant cells and a frequency of at least 0.01% were required. Per-subject minimum frequency thresholds, based on the lowest-template unstimulated sample, ensured at least 90% detection power. Repertoire turnover was measured by Jensen-Shannon divergence between the top 1000 TCRbeta sequences post- and pre-transplant. Changes in detection of donor-reactive sequences were tested with two-sided Fisher's exact tests. The source is immuneACCESS, and TCRdb retained only in-frame sequences with V and J called. Part of the clones is not carried over; for the studies checked, unresolved V genes explain less than half of this, and the remainder is unexplained. V, J and clone size derive from that table, while D and trimming were established from the DNA sequence. The sample has 65,000 to 70,000 clones on record, about 91% of them singletons. The ten biggest clones cover roughly 0.9% of the sample.

Thawed unstimulated PBMCs were stained for CD3, CD4 and CD8 and FACS-sorted into CD3+CD4+ and CD3+CD8+ populations. All 8 studied subjects were randomized to immunosuppression withdrawal. The Qiagen DNeasy Blood and Tissue Kit was used for genomic DNA isolation. This clonotype was sampled from a human patient who received a liver transplant. Post transplant, some T cells may arise from the graft donor. Specimen: CD4+ T cells from blood, collected roughly 26 months after liver transplant. The rearranged segments are TRBV19 and TRBJ1-3, with 8 middle bases fitting TRBD1. The CDR3 in this case is CASSKGQGVLGNTIYF. The nucleotide sequence is given as TGTGCCAGTAGTAAAGGACAGGGCGTGCTTGGAAACACCATATATTTT.